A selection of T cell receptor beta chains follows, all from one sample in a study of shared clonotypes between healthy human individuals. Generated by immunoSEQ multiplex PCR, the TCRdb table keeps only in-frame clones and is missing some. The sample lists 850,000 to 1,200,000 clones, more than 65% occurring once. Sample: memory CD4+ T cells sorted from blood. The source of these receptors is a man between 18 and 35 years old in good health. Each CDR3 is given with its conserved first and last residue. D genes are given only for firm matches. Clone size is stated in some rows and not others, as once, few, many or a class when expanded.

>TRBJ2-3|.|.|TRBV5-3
TGTGCCAGAAGCTTGGCAGACAAGGCCCCAGATACGCAGTATTTT
CARSLADKAPDTQYF
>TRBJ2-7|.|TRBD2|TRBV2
TGTGCCAGCAGGCCCAGACTAGCGGCCTACGAGCAGTACTTC
CASRPRLAAYEQYF
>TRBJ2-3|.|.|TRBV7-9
TGTGCCAGCAGCCCCGGGGGAGCGCAGTATTTT
CASSPGGAQYF
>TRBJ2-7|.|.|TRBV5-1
TGCGCCAGCAGGGTCGGGGGCGAGGGGTACGAGCAGTACTTC
CASRVGGEGYEQYF
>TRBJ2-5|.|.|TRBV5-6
TGTGCCAGCAGCTATCGGGCAGGGGTGGTAGGGGAGACCCAGTACTTC
CASSYRAGVVGETQYF
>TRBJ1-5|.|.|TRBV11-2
TGTGCCAGCAGCCCTTCCTACGGGACTCAGCCCCAGCATTTT
CASSPSYGTQPQHF
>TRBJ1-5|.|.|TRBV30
TGTGCCTGGAGTGACAGTTATAGCAATCAGCCCCAGCATTTT
CAWSDSYSNQPQHF
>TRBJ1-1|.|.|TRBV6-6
TGTGCCAGCAGCGACCAGGTTACTGAAGCTTTCTTT
CASSDQVTEAFF
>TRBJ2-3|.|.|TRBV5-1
TGCGCCAGCAGCCCCATGGCGGTCGCCACAGATACGCAGTATTTT
CASSPMAVATDTQYF
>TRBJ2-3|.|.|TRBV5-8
TGTGCCAGCAGGCGCCAGGATACGCAGTATTTT
CASRRQDTQYF
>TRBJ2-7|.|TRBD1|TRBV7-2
TGTGCCAGCAGTCCCGGGACAGGGTCCTCCTACGAGCAGTACTTC
CASSPGTGSSYEQYF
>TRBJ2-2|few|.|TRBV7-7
TGTGCTAGCAGCTTGGAAAGGAGTACTAACACCGGGGAGCTGTTTTTT
CASSLERSTNTGELFF
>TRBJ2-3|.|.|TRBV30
TGTGCCTGGAGAAGTCGAGGGGGGCAGTATTTT
CAWRSRGGQYF
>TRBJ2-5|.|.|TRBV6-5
TGTGCCAGCAGTGCAATACAGGGAGAAGGGGAGACCCAGTACTTC
CASSAIQGEGETQYF
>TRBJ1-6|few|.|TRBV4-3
TGCGCCAGCAGCCAAGATCTATCCCCACCCCTCCACTTT
CASSQDLSPPLHF
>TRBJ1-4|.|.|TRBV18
TGTGCCAGCTCAAACGATTTGAATGAAAAACTGTTTTTT
CASSNDLNEKLFF
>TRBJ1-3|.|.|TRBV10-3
TGTGCCATTACTCGGGACAACGGAGGAAACACCATATATTTT
CAITRDNGGNTIYF
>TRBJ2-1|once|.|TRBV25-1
TGTGCCAGCAGCGAGTCCCGGGGCCGCTCCTACAATGAGCAGTTCTTC
CASSESRGRSYNEQFF
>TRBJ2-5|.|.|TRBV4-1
TGCGCCAGCAGCCAAGGGGCCGGGGAAAACCTCCAAGAGACCCAGTACTTC
CASSQGAGENLQETQYF
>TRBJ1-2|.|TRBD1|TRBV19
TGTGCCAGTGGAACGGACAGGGCCACCTATGGCTACACCTTC
CASGTDRATYGYTF
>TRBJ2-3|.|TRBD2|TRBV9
TGTGCCAGCAGCGTAGAGATTAGCGGGAGGAGCACAGATACGCAGTATTTT
CASSVEISGRSTDTQYF
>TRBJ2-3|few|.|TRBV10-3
TGTGCCATCAGTGTCGGAACAGAACCCACAGATACGCAGTATTTT
CAISVGTEPTDTQYF
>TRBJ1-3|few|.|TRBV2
TGTGCCACCATACCTTCGGCCCGACTTGGAAACACCATATATTTT
CATIPSARLGNTIYF
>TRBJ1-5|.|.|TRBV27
TGTGCCAGCAGTTTATCCCTACACGGGCCCCAGCATTTT
CASSLSLHGPQHF
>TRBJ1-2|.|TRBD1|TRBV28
TGTGCCAGCCGGGACAGGACTTACCTAGGCTACACCTTC
CASRDRTYLGYTF
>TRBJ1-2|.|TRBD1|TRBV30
TGTGCCTGGAGTGCCCTCCTAGGGGGCGCGATGGGCTACACCTTC
CAWSALLGGAMGYTF
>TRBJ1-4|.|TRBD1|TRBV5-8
TGTGCCAGCAGCCTCGGACAGGGGGCAACTAATGAAAAACTGTTTTTT
CASSLGQGATNEKLFF
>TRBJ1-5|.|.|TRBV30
TGTGCCTGGAGACACGGGACGGGCAATCAGCCCCAGCATTTT
CAWRHGTGNQPQHF
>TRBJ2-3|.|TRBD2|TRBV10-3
TGTGCCATCAGTAGGACTAGCGGGGAAGTAGATACGCAGTATTTT
CAISRTSGEVDTQYF
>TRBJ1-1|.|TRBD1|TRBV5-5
TGTGCCAGCAGCTGGGCCGACAGGGCGAACACTGAAGCTTTCTTT
CASSWADRANTEAFF
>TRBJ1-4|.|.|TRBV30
TGTGCCTGGGAGGGGAGAGGAACTAATGAAAAACTGTTTTTT
CAWEGRGTNEKLFF
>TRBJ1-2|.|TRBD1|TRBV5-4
TGTGCCAGCAGCTTGGGACAGGGGACACCCCATGGCTACACCTTC
CASSLGQGTPHGYTF
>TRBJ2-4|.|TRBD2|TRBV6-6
TGTGCCAGCAGTCCTAGCGGGAGTCACAAAAACATTCAGTACTTC
CASSPSGSHKNIQYF
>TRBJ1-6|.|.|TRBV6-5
TGTGCCAGCAGAATATTTGGGGATTCAAATTCACCCCTCCACTTT
CASRIFGDSNSPLHF
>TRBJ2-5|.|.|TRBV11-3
TGTGCCAGCAGCTTAGGCGCGGATCTGGGAGAGACCCAGTACTTC
CASSLGADLGETQYF
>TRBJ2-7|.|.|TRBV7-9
TGTGCCAGCAGCTTTACTAACTACGAGCAGTACTTC
CASSFTNYEQYF